One T cell receptor beta chain is described in this entry. CDR1 is LNHNV and CDR2 is YYDKDF in the germline V gene (reference sequence). This CDR3 is built from 15 residues. V was trimmed by 2 bases and J by 1 base, leaving 11 bases between them. This sample was taken from a study of T cells after yellow fever vaccination. TCRdb processed the 5' RACE reads anew with MiXCR; each CDR3 protein has one entry. Of about 330,000 distinct CDR3 sequences in the sample, approximately 7% are singletons; the top ten hold 18%. The J gene is TRBJ2-5, the V gene TRBV15, with D perhaps TRBD2 (6 bases). This clonotype originated in a man younger than 35 who received the YFV17D yellow fever vaccine. The material sequenced was PBMCs, taken more than 35 days after the first yellow fever vaccination. CDR3 coding DNA: TGTGCCACCAGCAGAAGCCGGGGGATCCAAGAGACCCAGTACTTC. This sequence encodes CATSRSRGIQETQYF.